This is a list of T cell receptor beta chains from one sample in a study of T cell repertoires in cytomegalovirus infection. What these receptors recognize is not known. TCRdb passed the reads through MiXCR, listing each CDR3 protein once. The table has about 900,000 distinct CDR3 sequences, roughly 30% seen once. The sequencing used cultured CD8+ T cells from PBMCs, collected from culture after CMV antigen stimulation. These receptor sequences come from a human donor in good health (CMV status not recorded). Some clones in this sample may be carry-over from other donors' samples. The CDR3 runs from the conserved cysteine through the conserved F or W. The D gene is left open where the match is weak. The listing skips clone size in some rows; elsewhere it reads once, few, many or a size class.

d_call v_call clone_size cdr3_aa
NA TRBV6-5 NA CASSHSPPGSGDTQYF
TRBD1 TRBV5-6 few CASSPPGQTAKTTQYF
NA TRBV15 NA CATSRDGTTGQPQHF
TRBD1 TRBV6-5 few CASSYFSTGALGYTF
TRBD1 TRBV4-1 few CASSHPGQAINQPQHF
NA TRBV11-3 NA CASSPRGQNNEQFF
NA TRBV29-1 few CSVEDVGAGDTQYF
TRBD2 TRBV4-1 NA CASSRGTSGVNEQFF
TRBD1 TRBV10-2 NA CASKIEQGPGNTIYF
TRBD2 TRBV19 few CASRRLAGGLLDEQFF
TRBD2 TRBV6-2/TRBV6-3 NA CASSWTSGGEAPYNEQFF
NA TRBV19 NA CASSPLYLGTVEETQYF
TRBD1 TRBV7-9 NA CASSPRDRGRDTEAFF